This TCR beta chain was sequenced for a study of CD8+ T cells in alopecia areata. Peripheral blood, together with lesional scalp punch biopsies, was collected from alopecia areata patients. Germline loops: CDR1 MDHEN, CDR2 SYDVKM. This CDR3 comprises 14 residues. J lost 0 bases, V lost 5 bases, and 4 bases had no gene match. cDNA serving as the sequencing template came from extracted, reverse transcribed RNA. Data came from immunoSEQ multiplex PCR; TCRdb stores just in-frame clones and leaves some out. The table shows 95,000 to 120,000 clones, with 45% to 60% occurring only once. Material for sequencing was NKG2D-low CD8+ T cells sorted from blood. The rearrangement links TRBV28 to TRBJ2-7; 7 bases agree with TRBD1. The TCR sequence derives from a human donor with alopecia areata. The CDR3 region is CASSHRGFSYEQYF. DNA for the CDR3: TGTGCCAGCAGTCACAGGGGTTTCTCCTACGAGCAGTACTTC.